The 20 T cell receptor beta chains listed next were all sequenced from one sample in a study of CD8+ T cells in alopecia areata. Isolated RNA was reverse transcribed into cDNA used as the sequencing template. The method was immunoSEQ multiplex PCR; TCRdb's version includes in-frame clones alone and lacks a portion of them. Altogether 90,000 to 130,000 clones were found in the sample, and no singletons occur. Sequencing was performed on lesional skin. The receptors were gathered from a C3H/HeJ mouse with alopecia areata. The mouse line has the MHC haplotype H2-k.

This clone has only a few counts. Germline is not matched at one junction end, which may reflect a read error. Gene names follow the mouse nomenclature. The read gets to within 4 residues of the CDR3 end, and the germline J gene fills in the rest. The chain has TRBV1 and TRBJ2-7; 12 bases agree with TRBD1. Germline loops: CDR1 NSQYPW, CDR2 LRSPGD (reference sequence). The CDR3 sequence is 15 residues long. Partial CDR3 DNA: TGCCCCTGCAGTGAGGAAAGGGACAGGGGGCAT. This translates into CPCSEERDRGH. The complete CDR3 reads CPCSEERDRGHEQYF.

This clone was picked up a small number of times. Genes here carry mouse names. The CDR3 loop reads CASSWTGGYAEQFF. The CDR3 bases that were read are TGTGCTAGCAGCTGGACAGGGGGCTATGCT. This chain uses TRBV17 with TRBJ2-1, with TRBD1 identical over 10 bases. Sequencing ends 4 residues short of the CDR3 end; the germline J gene provides the rest. The CDR3 has 14 amino acids. Germline V gene data show CDR1 as MNHDT and CDR2 as YYDKIL. The V segment lost 6 bases and the J segment 3 bases; nucleotides outside the gene matches: 2.

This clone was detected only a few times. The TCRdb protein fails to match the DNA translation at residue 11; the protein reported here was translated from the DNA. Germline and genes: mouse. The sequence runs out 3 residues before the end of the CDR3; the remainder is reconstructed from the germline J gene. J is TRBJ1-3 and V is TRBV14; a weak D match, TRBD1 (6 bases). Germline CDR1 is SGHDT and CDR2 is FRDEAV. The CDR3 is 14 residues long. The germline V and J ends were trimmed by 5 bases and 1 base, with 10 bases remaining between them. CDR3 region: CASRTTGSGNTLYF. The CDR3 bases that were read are TGTGCCAGCAGAACTACAGGGTCTGGAAATACG.

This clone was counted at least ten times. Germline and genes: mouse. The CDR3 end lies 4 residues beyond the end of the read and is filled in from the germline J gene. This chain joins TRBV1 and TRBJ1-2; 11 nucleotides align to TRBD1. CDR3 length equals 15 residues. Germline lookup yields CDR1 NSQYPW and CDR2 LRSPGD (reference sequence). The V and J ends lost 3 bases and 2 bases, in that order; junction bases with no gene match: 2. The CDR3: CTCSAWTGGNSDYTF. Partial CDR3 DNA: TGCACCTGCAGTGCCTGGACAGGGGGCAACTCC.

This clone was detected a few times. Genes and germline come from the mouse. This CDR3 reads CASRDWGDQDTQYF. The CDR3 bases that were read are TGTGCCAGCAGAGATTGGGGGGACCAAGAC. The gene calls are TRBV19 and TRBJ2-5; 7 bases line up with TRBD2. With the read ending 4 residues before the CDR3 end, the germline J gene is used to fill in that end. V dropped 5 bases and J dropped 1; count of bases not matched to a gene: 4. The CDR3 is 14 amino acids. Germline CDR1 and CDR2: FNHDT and SITEND (reference sequence).

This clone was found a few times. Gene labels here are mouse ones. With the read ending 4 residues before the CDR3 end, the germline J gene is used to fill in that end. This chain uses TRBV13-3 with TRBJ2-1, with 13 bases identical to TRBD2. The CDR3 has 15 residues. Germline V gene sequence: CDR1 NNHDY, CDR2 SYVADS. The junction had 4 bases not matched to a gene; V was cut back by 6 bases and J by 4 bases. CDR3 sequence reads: CASTGLGGRYAEQFF. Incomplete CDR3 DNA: TGTGCCAGCACTGGACTGGGGGGGCGTTATGCT.

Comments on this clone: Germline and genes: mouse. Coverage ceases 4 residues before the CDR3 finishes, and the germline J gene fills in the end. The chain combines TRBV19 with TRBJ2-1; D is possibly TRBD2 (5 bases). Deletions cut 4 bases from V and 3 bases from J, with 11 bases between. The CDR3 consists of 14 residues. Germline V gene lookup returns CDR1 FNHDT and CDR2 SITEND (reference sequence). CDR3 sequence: CASSFLTGYAEQFF. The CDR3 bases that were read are TGTGCCAGCAGTTTCCTAACTGGCTATGCT.

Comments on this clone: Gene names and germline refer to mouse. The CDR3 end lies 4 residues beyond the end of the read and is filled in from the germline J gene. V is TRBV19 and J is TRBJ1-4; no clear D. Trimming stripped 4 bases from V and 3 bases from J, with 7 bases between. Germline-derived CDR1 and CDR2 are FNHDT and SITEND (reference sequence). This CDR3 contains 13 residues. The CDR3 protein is CASSPQTNERLFF. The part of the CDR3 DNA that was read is TGTGCCAGCAGTCCCCAAACCAACGAA.

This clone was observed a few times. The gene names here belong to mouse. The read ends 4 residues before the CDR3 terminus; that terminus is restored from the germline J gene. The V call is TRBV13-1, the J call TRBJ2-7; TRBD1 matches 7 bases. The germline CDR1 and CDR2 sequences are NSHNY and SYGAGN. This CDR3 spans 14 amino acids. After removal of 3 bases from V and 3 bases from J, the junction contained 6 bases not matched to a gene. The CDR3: CASSAPGQIYEQYF. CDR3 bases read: TGTGCCAGCAGTGCCCCGGGACAGATCTAT.

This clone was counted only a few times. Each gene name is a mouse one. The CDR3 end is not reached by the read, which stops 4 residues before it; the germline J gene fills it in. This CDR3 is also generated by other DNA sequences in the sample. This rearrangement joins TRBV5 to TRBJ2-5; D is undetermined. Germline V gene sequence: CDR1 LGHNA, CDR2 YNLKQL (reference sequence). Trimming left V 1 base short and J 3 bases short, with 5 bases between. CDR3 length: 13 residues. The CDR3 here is CASSQGQQDTQYF. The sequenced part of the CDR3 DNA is TGTGCCAGCAGCCAAGGACAACAAGAC.

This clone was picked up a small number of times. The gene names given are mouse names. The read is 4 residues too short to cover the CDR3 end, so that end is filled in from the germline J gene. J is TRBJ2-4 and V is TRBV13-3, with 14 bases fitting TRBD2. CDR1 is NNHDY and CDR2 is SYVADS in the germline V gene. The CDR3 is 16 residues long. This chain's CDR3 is CASSGGLGGRENTLYF. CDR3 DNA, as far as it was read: TGTGCCAGCAGTGGGGGACTGGGGGGGCGCGAAAAC.

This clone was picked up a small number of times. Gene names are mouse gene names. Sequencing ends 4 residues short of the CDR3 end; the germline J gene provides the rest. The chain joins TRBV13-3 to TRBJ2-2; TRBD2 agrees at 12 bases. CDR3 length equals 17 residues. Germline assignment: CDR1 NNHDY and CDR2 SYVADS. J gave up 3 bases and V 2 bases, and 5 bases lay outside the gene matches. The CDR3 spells CASSDPGLGGDTGQLYF. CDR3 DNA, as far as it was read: TGTGCCAGCAGTGACCCGGGACTGGGGGGTGACACCGGG. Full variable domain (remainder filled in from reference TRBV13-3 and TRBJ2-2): EAAVTQSPRSKVAVTGGKVTLSCHQTNNHDYMYWYRQDTGHGLRLIHYSYVADSTEKGDIPDGYKASRPSQENFSLILELASLSQTAVYFCASSDPGLGGDTGQLYFGEGSKLTVL.

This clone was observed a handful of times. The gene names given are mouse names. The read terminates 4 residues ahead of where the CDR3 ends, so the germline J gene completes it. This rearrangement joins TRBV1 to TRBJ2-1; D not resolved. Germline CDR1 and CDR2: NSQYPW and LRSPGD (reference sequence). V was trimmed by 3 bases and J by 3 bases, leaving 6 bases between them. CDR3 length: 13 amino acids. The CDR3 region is CTCSALAYAEQFF. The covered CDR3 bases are TGCACCTGCAGTGCTCTGGCCTATGCT.

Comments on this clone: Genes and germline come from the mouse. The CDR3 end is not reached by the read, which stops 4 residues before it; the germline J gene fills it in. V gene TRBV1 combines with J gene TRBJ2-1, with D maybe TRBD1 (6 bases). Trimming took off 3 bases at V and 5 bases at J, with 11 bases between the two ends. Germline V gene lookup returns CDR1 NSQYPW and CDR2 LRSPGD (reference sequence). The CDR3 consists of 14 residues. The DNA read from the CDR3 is TGCACCTGCAGTGCGTACAGGGAGAATGCT. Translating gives CTCSAYRENA. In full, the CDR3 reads CTCSAYRENAEQFF.

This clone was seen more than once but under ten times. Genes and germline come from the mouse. CDR3 sequence: CASSALDRGPNQDTQYF. The part of the CDR3 DNA that was read is TGTGCCAGCAGTGCCCTTGACAGGGGCCCTAACCAAGAC. V usage is TRBV13-3 and J usage is TRBJ2-5, with 8 bases matching TRBD1. The sequenced fragment ends 4 residues before the CDR3 boundary, so the rest is inferred from the germline J gene. Germline-derived CDR1 and CDR2 are NNHDY and SYVADS. CDR3 length equals 17 residues. With 3 bases clipped from V and 0 bases from J, the junction kept 9 bases outside the gene matches.

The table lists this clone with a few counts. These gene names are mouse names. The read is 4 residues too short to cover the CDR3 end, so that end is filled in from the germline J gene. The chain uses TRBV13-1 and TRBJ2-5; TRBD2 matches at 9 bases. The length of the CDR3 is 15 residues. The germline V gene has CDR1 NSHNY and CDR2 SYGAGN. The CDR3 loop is CASSDPGTGRDTQYF. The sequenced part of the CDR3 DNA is TGTGCCAGCAGTGATCCCGGGACTGGGAGAGAC.

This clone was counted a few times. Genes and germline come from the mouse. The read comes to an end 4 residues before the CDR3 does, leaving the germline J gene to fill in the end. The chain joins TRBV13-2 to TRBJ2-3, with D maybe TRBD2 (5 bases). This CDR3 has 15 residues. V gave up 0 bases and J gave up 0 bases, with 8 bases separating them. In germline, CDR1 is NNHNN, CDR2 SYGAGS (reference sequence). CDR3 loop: CASGDDWSSAETLYF. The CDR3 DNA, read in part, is TGTGCCAGCGGTGATGACTGGTCTAGTGCAGAA.

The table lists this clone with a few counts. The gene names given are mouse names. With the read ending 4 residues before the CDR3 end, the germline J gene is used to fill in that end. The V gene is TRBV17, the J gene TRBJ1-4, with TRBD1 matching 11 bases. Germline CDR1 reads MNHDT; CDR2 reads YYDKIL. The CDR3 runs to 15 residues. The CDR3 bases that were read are TGTGCTAGCAGTAGCTCCGGACAGGGGGCCGAA. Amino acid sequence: CASSSSGQGAE. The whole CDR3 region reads CASSSSGQGAERLFF. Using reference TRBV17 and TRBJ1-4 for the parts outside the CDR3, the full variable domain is DTTVKQNPRYKLARVGKPVNLICSQTMNHDTMYWYQKKPNQAPKLLLFYYDKILNREADTFEKFQSSRPNNSFCSLYIGSAGLEYSAMYLCASSSSGQGAERLFFGHGTKLSVL.

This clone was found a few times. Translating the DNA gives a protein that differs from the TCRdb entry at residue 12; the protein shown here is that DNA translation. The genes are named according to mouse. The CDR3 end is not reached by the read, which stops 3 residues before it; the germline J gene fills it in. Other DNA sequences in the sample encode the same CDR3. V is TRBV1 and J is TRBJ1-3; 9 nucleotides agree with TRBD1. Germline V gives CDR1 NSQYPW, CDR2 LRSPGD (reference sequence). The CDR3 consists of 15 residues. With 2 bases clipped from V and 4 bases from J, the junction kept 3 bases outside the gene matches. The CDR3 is CTCSAPDRGGNTLYF. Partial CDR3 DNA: TGCACCTGCAGTGCACCAGACAGGGGGGGAAATACG.

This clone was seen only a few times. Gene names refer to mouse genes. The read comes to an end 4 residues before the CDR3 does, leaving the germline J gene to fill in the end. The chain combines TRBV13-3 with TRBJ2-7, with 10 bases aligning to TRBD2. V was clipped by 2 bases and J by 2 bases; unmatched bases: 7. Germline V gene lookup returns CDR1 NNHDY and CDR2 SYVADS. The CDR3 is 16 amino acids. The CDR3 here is CASSEGLGGRPYEQYF. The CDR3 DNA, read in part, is TGTGCCAGCAGTGAAGGGCTGGGGGGGCGCCCCTAT.